The TCR beta chain described here comes from a study of a mutant IDH1 vaccine in newly diagnosed glioma. Overall study: Receipt of radiotherapy, temozolomide, or both preceded the study, and most received both. Whole-study results and caveats: Pseudoprogression seemed unrelated to changes in top peripheral T cell clonotypes. In 85% to 95% of patients, immune responses induced by the vaccine occurred.

The assay was immunoSEQ multiplex PCR, and TCRdb's table has in-frame clones only and misses some. The table records roughly 16,000 clones, approximately 80% of them present only once. The CDR3 contains 14 residues. Germline assignment: CDR1 SGHNT and CDR2 YYREEE (reference sequence). This clone was observed a single time. Its matching antigen is unknown. Time point denoted: baseline, week 1 (first vaccination visit). Treatment described: pre-vaccination baseline after standard-of-care therapy. The study enrolled donors with new WHO grade 3 or 4 IDH1-mutant, ATRX-lost astrocytomas. The source was PBMCs, collected from a glioma patient treated with radiotherapy, temozolomide or both. This TCR came from a man aged 35 to 55 with glioma. This chain links TRBV5-4 with TRBJ2-5; 7 bases map to TRBD2. The J call may be faulty, since TRBJ2-7 better matches the DNA end. In DNA, the CDR3 is TGTGCCACTAACTCAGCGGGAAGCTCCTACGAGCAGTACTTC. Protein product: CATNSAGSSYEQYF.